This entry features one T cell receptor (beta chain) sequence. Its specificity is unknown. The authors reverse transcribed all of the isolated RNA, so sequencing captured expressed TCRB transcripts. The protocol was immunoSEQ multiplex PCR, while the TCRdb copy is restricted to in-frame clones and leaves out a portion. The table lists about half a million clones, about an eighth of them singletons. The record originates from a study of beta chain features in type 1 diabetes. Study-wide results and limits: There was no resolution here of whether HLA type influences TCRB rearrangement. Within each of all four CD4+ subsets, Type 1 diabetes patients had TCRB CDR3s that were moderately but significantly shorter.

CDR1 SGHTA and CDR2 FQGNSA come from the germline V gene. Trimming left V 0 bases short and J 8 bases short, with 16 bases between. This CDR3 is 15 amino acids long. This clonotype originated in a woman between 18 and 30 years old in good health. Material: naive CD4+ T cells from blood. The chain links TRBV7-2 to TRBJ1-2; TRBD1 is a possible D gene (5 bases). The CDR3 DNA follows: TGTGCCAGCAGCTTAGCGCATAGAGGGGAGAGGGGCTACACCTTC. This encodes CASSLAHRGERGYTF.